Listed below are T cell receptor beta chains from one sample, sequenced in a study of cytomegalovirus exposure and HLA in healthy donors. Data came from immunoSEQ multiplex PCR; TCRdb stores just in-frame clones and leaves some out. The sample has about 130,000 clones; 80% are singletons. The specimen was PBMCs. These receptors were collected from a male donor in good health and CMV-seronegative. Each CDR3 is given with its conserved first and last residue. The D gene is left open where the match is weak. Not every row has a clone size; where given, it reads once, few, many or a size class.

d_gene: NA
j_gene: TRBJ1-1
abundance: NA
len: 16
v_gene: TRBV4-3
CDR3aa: CASSQDWGYQVTEAFF
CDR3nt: TGCGCCAGCAGCCAAGATTGGGGCTATCAGGTCACTGAAGCTTTCTTT

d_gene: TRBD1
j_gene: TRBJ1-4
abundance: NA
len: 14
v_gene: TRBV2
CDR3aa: CASSDGTAYEKLFF
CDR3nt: TGTGCCAGCAGTGATGGGACAGCTTATGAAAAACTGTTTTTT

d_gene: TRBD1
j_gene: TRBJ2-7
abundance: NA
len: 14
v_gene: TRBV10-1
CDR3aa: CASSESDRAHEQYF
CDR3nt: TGCGCCAGCAGTGAGTCGGACAGGGCCCACGAGCAGTACTTC

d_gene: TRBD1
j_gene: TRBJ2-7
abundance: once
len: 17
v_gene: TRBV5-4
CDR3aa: CASSLAVGTGGDYEQYF
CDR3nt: TGTGCCAGCAGCTTGGCCGTCGGGACAGGGGGAGACTACGAGCAGTACTTC

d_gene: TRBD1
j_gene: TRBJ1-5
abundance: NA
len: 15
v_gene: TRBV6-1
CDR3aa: CASSRGTGGNQPQHF
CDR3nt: TGTGCCAGCAGTCGGGGGACAGGGGGCAATCAGCCCCAGCATTTT

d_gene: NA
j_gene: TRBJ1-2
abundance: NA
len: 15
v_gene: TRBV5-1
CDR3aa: CASSFSTGRDYGYTF
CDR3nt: TGCGCCAGCAGCTTCAGTACAGGGAGAGACTATGGCTACACCTTC

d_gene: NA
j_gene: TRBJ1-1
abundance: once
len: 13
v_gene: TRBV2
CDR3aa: CASRVELNTEAFF
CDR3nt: TGTGCCAGCAGAGTAGAGTTGAACACTGAAGCTTTCTTT

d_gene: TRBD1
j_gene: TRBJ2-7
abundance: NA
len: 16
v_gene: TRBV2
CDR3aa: CASRGPRTGGTYEQYF
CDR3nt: TGTGCCAGCAGGGGACCCAGGACAGGGGGCACCTACGAGCAGTACTTC

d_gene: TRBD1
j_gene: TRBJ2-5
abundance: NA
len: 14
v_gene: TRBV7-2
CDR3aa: CASSHTGVRETQYF
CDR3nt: TGTGCCAGCAGCCACACAGGGGTTCGGGAGACCCAGTACTTC

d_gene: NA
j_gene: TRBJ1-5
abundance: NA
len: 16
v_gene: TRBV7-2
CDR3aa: CASSSGRPDPNQPQHF
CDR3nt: TGTGCCAGCAGCTCAGGCCGGCCAGATCCCAATCAGCCCCAGCATTTT

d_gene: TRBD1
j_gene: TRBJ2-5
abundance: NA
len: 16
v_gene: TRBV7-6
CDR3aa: CASSPPGGMYQETQYF
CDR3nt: TGTGCCAGCAGCCCACCAGGGGGCATGTACCAAGAGACCCAGTACTTC

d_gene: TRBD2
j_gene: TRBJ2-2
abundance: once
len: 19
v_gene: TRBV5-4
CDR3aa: CASSSPGLAGGPNTGELFF
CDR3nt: TGTGCCAGCAGCTCCCCCGGACTAGCGGGGGGCCCGAACACCGGGGAGCTGTTTTTT

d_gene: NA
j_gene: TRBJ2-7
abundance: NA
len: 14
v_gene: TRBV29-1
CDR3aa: CSVEGIRGGYEQYF
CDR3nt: TGCAGCGTTGAAGGTATTAGGGGAGGCTACGAGCAGTACTTC

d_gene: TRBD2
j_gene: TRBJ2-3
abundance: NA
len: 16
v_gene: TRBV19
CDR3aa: CASSLQRGKNTDTQYF
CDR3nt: TGTGCCAGTAGTCTCCAGCGGGGGAAAAACACAGATACGCAGTATTTT

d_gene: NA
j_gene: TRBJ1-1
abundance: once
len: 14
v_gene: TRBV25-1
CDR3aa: CAAGWGGRVAEAFF
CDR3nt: TGTGCCGCGGGATGGGGGGGGCGAGTGGCTGAAGCTTTCTTT

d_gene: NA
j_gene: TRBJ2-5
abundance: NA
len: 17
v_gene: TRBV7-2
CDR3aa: CASSLIYGGGQRETQYF
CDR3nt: TGTGCCAGCAGCTTGATTTATGGGGGCGGGCAGCGGGAGACCCAGTACTTC

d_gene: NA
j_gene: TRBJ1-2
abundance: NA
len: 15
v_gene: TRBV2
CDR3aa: CASRDLTGREDGYTF
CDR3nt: TGTGCCAGCCGAGACCTAACAGGGCGAGAGGATGGCTACACCTTC

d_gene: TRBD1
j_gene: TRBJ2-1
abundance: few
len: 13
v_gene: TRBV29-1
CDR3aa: CSVHTGTGHEQFF
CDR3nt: TGCAGCGTGCACACCGGGACAGGTCATGAGCAGTTCTTC

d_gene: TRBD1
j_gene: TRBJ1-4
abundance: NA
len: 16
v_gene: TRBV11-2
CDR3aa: CASSLGQGDANEKLFF
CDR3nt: TGTGCCAGCAGCCTGGGCCAGGGGGATGCTAATGAAAAACTGTTTTTT

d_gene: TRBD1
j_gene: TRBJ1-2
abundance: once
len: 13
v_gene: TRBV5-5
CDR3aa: CASSFGQGGGYTF
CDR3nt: TGTGCCAGCAGCTTCGGACAGGGCGGCGGCTACACCTTC

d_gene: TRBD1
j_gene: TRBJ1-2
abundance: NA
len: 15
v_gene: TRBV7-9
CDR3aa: CASSEGTGGVNGYTF
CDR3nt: TGTGCCAGCAGCGAAGGGACAGGGGGTGTTAATGGCTACACCTTC

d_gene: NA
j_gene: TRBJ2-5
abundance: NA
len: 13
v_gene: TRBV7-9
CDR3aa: CSSSGRAEETQYF
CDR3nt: TGTTCCAGCAGCGGGCGGGCAGAAGAGACCCAGTACTTC

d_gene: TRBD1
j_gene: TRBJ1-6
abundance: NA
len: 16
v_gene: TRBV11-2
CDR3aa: CASSLQPGQGSSPLHF
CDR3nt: TGTGCCAGCAGCTTGCAGCCGGGACAGGGAAGTTCACCCCTCCACTTT

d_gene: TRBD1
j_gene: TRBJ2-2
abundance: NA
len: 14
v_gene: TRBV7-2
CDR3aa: CASSPRQGARELFF
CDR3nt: TGTGCCAGCAGCCCCCGACAGGGGGCAAGAGAGCTGTTTTTT

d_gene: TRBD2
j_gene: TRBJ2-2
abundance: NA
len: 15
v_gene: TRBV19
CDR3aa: CASGGGRSVTGELFF
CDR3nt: TGTGCCTCGGGGGGGGGCCGATCGGTCACCGGGGAGCTGTTTTTT

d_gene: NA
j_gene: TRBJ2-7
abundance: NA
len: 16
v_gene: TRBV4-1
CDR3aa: CASSQPRDGTAYEQYF
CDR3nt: TGCGCCAGCAGCCAACCGCGGGACGGAACAGCCTACGAGCAGTACTTC

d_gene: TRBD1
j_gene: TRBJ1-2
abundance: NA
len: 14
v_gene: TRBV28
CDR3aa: CASVDLGQDYGYTF
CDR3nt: TGTGCCAGCGTCGACCTAGGACAGGACTATGGCTACACCTTC

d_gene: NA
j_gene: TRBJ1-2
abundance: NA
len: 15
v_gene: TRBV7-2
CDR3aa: CASSLPGILAHGYTF
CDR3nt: TGTGCCAGCAGCTTGCCCGGGATCTTAGCTCATGGCTACACCTTC

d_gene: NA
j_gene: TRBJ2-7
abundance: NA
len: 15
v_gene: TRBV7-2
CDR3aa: CASSLGHHNAYEQYF
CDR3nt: TGTGCCAGCAGCTTAGGACACCACAACGCCTACGAGCAGTACTTC

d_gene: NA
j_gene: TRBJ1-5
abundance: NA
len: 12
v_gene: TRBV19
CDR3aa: CASRGSNQPQHF
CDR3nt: TGTGCCAGTCGGGGTAGCAATCAGCCCCAGCATTTT

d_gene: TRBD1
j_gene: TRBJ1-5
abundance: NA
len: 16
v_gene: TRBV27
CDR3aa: CASSPSTGEMYQPQHF
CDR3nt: TGTGCCAGCAGCCCTTCGACAGGGGAAATGTATCAGCCCCAGCATTTT

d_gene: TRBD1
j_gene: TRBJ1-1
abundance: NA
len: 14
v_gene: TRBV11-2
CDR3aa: CASSSTGGWTEAFF
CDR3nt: TGTGCCAGCAGCTCAACAGGGGGATGGACTGAAGCTTTCTTT

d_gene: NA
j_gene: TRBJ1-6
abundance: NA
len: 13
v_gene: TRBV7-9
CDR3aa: CASSRDIVSPLHF
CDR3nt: TGTGCCAGCAGTCGGGACATTGTATCACCCCTCCACTTT

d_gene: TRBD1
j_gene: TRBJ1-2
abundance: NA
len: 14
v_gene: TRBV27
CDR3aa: CASSHGQGRNGYTF
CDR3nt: TGTGCCAGCAGTCATGGACAGGGTAGGAATGGCTACACCTTC

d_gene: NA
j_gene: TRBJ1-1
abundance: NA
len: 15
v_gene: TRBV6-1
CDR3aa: CASRSRGTGLTEAFF
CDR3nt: TGTGCCAGCAGATCAAGGGGAACAGGTTTGACTGAAGCTTTCTTT

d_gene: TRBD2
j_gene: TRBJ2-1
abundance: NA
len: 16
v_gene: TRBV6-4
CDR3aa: CASSRLAGVPNGEQFF
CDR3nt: TGTGCCAGCAGTAGACTAGCGGGAGTTCCGAATGGTGAGCAGTTCTTC

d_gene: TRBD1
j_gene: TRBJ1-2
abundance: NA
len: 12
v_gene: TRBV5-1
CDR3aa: CASSFDRVGYTF
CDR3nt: TGCGCCAGCAGTTTTGACAGGGTTGGCTACACCTTC

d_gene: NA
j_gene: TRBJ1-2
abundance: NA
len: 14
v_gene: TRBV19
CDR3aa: CASRQFTSDYGYTF
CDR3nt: TGTGCCAGTCGTCAATTTACATCTGACTATGGCTACACCTTC